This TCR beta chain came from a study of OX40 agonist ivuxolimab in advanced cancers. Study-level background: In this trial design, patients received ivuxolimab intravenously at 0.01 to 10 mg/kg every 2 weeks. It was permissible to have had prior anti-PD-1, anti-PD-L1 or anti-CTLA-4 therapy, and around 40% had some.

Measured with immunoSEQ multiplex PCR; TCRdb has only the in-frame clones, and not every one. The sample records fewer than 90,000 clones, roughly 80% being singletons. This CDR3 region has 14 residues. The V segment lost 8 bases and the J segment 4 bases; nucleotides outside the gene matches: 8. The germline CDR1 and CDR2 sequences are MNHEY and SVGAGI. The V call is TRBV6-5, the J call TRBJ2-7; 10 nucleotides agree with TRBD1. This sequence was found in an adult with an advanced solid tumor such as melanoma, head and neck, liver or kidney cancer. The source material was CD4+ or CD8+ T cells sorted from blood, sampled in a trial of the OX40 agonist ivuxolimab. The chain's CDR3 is CASHPGTGVYEQYF. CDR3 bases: TGTGCCAGCCACCCCGGGACAGGGGTATACGAGCAGTACTTC.